This T cell receptor beta chain is from a study of OX40 agonist ivuxolimab in advanced cancers. Across the whole study: Administration of intravenous ivuxolimab to patients occurred every 2 weeks at 0.01 to 10 mg/kg. Allowance was made for prior anti-PD-1, anti-PD-L1 or anti-CTLA-4 therapy, and around 41% had some.

The repertoire was sequenced with immunoSEQ multiplex PCR; TCRdb's copy has only in-frame clones and lacks some. This table has around 97,000 clones, roughly nine tenths appearing once. Study outcomes and limitations: Partial responders treated at 0.1-3.0 mg/kg exhibited clonal expansion among the lowest measured.

Concerning this clone: Its cognate antigen is unknown.

The sample consisted of CD4+ or CD8+ T cells sorted from blood, taken in a trial of the OX40 agonist ivuxolimab. This receptor was obtained from an adult with an advanced solid tumor such as melanoma, head and neck, liver or kidney cancer.

The CDR3 reads CASSKGAGRGPNEQFF. CDR3 DNA sequence: TGTGCCAGCTCCAAAGGGGCGGGTAGGGGGCCCAATGAGCAGTTCTTC. The chain links TRBV6-6 to TRBJ2-1, with TRBD1 matching over 7 bases. The V gene's germline CDR1 is MNHNY and CDR2 SVGAGI (reference sequence). The CDR3 has 16 amino acids. J was trimmed by 6 bases and V by 8 bases; bases with no gene match: 16.